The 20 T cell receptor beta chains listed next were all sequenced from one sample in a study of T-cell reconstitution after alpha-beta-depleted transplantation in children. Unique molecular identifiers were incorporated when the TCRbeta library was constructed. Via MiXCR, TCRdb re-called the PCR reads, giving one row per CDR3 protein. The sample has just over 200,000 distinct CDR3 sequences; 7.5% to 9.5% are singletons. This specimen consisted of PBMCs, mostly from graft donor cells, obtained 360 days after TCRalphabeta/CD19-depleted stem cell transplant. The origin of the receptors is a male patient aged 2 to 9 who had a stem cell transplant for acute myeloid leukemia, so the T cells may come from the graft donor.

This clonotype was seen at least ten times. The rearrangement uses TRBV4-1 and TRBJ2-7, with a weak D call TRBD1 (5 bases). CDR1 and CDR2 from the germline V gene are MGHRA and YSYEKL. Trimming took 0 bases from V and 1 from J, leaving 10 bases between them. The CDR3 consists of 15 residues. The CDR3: CASSQDPHRSYEQYV. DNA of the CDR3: TGCGCCAGCAGCCAAGATCCGCACAGGTCCTACGAGCAGTACGTC.

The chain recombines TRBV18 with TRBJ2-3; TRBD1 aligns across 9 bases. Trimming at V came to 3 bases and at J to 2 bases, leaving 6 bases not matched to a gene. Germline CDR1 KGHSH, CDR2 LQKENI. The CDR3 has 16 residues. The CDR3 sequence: CASSPTGQGSTDTQYF. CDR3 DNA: TGTGCCAGCTCACCGACGGGACAGGGCTCCACAGATACGCAGTATTTT.

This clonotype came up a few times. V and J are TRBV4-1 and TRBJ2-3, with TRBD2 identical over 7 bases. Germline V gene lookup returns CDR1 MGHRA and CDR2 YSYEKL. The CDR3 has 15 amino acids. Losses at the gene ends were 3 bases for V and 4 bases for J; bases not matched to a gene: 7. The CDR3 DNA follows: TGCGCCAGCAGCCACGGAGCGGGGCTGCCAGATACGCAGTATTTT. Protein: CASSHGAGLPDTQYF.

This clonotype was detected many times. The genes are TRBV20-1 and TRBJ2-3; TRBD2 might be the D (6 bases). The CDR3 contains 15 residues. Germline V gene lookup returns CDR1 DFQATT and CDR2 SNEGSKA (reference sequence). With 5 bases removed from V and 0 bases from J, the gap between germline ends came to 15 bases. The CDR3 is CSALRFSGSTDTQYF. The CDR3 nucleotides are TGCAGTGCTCTCCGATTTAGCGGCAGCACAGATACGCAGTATTTT.

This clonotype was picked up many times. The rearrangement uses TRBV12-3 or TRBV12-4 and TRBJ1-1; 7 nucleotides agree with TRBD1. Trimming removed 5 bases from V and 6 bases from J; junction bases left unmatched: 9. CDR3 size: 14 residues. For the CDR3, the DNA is TGTGCCAGCAGTCCTCAGGGGGGCGCATCTGAAGCTTTCTTT. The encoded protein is CASSPQGGASEAFF.

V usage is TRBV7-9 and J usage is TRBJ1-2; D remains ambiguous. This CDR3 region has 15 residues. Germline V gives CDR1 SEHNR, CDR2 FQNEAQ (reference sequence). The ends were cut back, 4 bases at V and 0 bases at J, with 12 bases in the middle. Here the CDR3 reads CASSSRALANYGYTF. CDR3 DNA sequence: TGTGCCAGCAGCTCCCGGGCTCTAGCTAACTATGGCTACACCTTC.

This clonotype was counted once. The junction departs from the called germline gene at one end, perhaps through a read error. The CDR3 protein is CASSLIRGQLAETKFAYNEHFF. The CDR3 nucleotides are TGTGCCAGCAGCTTAATAAGGGGGCAGCTAGCGGAAACAAAGTTCGCCTACAATGAGCATTTCTTC. V is TRBV7-3 and J is TRBJ2-1, with D perhaps assigned TRBD1 or TRBD2 (7 bases each). The CDR3 extends over 22 amino acids. Per the germline V gene, CDR1 is SGHTA and CDR2 is FQGTGA.

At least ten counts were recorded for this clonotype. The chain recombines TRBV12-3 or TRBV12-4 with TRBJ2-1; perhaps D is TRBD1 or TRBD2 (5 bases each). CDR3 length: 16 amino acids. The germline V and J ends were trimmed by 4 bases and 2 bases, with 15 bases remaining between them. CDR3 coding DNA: TGTGCCAGCAGTTGGGTACTAGGGGAACCCTACAATGAGCAGTTCTTC. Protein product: CASSWVLGEPYNEQFF.

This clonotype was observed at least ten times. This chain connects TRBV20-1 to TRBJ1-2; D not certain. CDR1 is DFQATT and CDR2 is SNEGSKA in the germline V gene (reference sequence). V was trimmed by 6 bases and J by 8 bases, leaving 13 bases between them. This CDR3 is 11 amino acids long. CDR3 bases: TGCAGTGCCCCGGCTGTGTGGGGCTACACCTTC. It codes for CSAPAVWGYTF.

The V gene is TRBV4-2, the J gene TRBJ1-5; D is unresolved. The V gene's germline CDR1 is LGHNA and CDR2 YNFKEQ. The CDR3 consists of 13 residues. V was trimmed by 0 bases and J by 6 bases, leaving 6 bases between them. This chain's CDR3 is CASSQESRQPQHF. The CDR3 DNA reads TGTGCCAGCAGCCAAGAATCCCGTCAGCCCCAGCATTTT.

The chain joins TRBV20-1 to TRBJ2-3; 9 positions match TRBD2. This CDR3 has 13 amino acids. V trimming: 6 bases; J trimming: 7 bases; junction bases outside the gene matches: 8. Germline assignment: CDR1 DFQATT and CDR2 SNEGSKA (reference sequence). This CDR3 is CSASRGLAHTQYF. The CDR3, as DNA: TGCAGTGCCAGTCGCGGACTAGCGCATACGCAGTATTTT.

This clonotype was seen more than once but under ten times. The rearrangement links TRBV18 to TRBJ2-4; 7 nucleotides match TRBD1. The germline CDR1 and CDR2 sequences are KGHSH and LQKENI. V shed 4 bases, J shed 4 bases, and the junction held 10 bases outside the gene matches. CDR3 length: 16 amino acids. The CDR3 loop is CASSRTSGGVKNIQYF. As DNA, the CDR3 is TGTGCCAGCTCACGCACTTCAGGGGGTGTAAAAAACATTCAGTACTTC. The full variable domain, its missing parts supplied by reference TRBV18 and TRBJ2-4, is NAGVMQNPRHLVRRRGQEARLRCSPMKGHSHVYWYRQLPEEGLKFMVYLQKENIIDESGMPKERFSAEFPKEGPSILRIQQVVRGDSAAYFCASSRTSGGVKNIQYFGAGTRLSVL.

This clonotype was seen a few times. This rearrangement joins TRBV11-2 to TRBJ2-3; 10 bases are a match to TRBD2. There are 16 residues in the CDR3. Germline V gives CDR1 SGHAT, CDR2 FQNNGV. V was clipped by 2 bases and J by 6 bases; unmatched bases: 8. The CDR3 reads CASSLRPSGSEDTQYF. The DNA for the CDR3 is TGTGCCAGCAGCTTACGTCCTAGCGGGAGTGAGGATACGCAGTATTTT. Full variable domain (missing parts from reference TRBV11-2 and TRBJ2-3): EAGVAQSPRYKIIEKRQSVAFWCNPISGHATLYWYQQILGQGPKLLIQFQNNGVVDDSQLPKDRFSAERLKGVDSTLKIQPAKLEDSAVYLCASSLRPSGSEDTQYFGPGTRLTVL.

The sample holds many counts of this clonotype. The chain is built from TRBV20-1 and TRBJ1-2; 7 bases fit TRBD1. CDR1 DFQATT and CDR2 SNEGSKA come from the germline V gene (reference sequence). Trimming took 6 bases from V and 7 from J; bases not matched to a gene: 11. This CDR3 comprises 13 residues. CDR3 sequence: CSAGEGAGFGYTF. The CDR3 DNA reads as TGCAGTGCCGGGGAGGGGGCTGGATTTGGCTACACCTTC.

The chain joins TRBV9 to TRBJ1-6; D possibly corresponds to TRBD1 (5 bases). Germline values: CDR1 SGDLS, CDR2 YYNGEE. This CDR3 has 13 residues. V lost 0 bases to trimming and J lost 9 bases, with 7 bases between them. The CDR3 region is CASSVGGSSPLHF. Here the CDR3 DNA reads TGTGCCAGCAGCGTAGGGGGGAGTTCACCCCTCCACTTT.

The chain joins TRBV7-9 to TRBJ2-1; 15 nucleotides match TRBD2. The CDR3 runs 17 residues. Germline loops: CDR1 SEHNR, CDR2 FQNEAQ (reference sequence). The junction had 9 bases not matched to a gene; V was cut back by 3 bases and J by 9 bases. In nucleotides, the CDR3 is TGTGCCAGCAGCTTGTACGGACTAGCGGGAGGGCCAAGTGAGCAGTTCTTC. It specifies CASSLYGLAGGPSEQFF.

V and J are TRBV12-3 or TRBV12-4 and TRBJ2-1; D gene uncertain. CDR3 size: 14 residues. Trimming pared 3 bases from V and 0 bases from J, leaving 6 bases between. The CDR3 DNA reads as TGTGCCAGCAGTTTCCCAGCCTCCTACAATGAGCAGTTCTTC. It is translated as CASSFPASYNEQFF.

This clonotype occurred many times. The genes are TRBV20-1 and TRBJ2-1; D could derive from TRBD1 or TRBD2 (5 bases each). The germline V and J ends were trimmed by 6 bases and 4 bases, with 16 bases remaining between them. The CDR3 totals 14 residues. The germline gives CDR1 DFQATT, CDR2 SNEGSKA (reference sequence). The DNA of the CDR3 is TGCAGTGCATCGGGGCGGAAGACTTACAATGAGCAGTTCTTC. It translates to CSASGRKTYNEQFF.

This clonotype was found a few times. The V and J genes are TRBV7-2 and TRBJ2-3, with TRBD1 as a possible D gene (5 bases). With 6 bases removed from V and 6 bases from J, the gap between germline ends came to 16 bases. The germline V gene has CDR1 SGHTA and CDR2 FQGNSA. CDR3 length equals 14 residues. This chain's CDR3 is CASSPTGVGDTQYF. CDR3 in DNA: TGTGCCAGCAGTCCTACAGGTGTCGGGGATACGCAGTATTTT. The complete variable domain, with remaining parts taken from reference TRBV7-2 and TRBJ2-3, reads GAGVSQSPSNKVTEKGKDVELRCDPISGHTALYWYRQSLGQGLEFLIYFQGNSAPDKSGLPSDRFSAERTGGSVSTLTIQRTQQEDSAVYLCASSPTGVGDTQYFGPGTRLTVL.

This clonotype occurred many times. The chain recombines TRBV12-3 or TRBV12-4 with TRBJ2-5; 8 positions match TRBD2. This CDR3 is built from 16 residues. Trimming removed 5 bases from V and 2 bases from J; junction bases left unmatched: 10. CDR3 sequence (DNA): TGTGCCAGCAGTCATCAGCGGGGGACAATACAAGAGACCCAGTACTTC. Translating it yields CASSHQRGTIQETQYF.